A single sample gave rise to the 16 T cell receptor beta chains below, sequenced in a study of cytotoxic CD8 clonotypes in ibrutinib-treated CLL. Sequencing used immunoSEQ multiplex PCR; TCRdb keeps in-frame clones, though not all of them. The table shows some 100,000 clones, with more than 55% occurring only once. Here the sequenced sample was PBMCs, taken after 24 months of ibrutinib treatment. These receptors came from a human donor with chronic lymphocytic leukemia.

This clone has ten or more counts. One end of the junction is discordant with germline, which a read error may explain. The CDR3 DNA reads as TGCGCCAGCAGTGAGGGGTGGGGCAGCCCAGAAGTCTTC. Translated, it gives CASSEGWGSPEVF. V usage is TRBV10-2 and J usage is TRBJ1-2, with D perhaps matching TRBD1 (5 bases). CDR1 is WSHSY and CDR2 is SAAADI in the germline V gene. CDR3 length equals 13 residues.

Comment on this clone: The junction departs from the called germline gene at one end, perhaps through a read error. CDR3 protein: CASSESHSPLHF. CDR3 in DNA: TGTGCCAGCAGTGAATCTCATTCCCCCCTCCACTTT. The V call is TRBV25-1, the J call TRBJ1-6, with D hard to call. CDR3 length: 12 amino acids. Germline V CDR1 and CDR2: MGHDK, SYGVNS.

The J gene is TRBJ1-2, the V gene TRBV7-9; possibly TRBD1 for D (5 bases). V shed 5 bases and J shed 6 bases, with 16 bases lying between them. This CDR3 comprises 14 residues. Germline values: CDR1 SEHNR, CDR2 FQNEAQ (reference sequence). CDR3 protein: CASSPGWGSDGYTF. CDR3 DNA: TGTGCCAGCAGCCCAGGGTGGGGGAGTGATGGCTACACCTTC.

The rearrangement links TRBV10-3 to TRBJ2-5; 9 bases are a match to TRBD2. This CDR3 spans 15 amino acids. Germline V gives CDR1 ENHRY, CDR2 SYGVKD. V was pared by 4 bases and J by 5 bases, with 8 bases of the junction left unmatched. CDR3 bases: TGTGCCATCAGTGGTGGCGGGGGGGCCGTGGAGACCCAGTACTTC. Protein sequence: CAISGGGGAVETQYF.

CDR3 DNA sequence: TGTGCCAGCAGCTTACAGGGGGCTGTCGGAGAGACCCAGTACTTC. Amino acid sequence: CASSLQGAVGETQYF. The gene calls are TRBV11-2 and TRBJ2-5; 8 bases align to TRBD1. This CDR3 spans 15 amino acids. The germline gives CDR1 SGHAT, CDR2 FQNNGV. Trimming cost V 2 bases and J 4 bases; bases outside gene matches: 6.

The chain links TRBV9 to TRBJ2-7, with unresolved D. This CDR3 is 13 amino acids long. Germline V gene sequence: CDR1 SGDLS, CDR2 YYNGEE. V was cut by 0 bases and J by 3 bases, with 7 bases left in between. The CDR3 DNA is TGTGCCAGCAGCGTAGGACTCCTCTACGAGCAGTACTTC. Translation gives CASSVGLLYEQYF. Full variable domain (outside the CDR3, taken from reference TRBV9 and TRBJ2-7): DSGVTQTPKHLITATGQRVTLRCSPRSGDLSVYWYQQSLDQGLQFLIQYYNGEERAKGNILERFSAQQFPDLHSELNLSSLELGDSALYFCASSVGLLYEQYFGPGTRLTVT.

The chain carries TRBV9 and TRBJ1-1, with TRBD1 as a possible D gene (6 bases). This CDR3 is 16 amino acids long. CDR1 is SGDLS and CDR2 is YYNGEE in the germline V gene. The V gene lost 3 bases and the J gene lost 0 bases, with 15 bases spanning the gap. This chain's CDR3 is CASSGGARHMNTEAFF. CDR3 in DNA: TGTGCCAGCAGCGGGGGGGCACGACACATGAACACTGAAGCTTTCTTT.

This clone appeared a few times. In DNA form, the CDR3 reads TGTGCCAGCAGCGGGAGCTCCTACGAGCAGTACTTC. It yields the protein CASSGSSYEQYF. The chain links TRBV9 to TRBJ2-7; D is uncertain. V was cut by 3 bases and J by 0 bases, with 4 bases left in between. The CDR3 is 12 residues long. The germline gives CDR1 SGDLS, CDR2 YYNGEE.

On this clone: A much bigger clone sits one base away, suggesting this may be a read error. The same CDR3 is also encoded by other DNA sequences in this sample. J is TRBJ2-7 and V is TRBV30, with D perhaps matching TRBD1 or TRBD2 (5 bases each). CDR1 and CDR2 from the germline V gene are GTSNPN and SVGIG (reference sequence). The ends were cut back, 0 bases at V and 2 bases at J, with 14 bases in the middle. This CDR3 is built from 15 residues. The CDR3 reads CAWSVGLATAYEQYF. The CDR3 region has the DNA TGTGCCTGGAGTGTGGGGCTAGCTACCGCCTACGAGCAGTACTTC.

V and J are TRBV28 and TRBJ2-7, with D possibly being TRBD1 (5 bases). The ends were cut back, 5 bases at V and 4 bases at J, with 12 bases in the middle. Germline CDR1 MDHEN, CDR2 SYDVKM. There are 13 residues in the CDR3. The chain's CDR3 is CASSAPGLYEQYF. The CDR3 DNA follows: TGTGCCAGCAGTGCCCCAGGGTTATACGAGCAGTACTTC.

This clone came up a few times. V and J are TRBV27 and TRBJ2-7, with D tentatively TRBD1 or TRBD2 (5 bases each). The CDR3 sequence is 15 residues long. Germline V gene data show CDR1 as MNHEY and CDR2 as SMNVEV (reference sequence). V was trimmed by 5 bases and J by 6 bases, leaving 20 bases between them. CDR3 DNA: TGTGCCAGCAGTGACGCTGCCAGGGTAGGAGGCGAGCAGTACTTC. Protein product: CASSDAARVGGEQYF.

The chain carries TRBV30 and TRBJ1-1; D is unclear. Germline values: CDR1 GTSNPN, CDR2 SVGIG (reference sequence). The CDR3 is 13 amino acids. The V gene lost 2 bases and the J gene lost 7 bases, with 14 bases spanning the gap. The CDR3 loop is CAWSTQSLGEAFF. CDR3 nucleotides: TGTGCCTGGAGTACACAGTCCTTAGGTGAAGCTTTCTTT.

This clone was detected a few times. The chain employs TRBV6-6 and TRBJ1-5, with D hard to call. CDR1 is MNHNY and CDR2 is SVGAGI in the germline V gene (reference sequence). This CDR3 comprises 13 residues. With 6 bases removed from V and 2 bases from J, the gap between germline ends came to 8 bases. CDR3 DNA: TGTGCCAGCAGAGAGAGTGGCAATCAGCCCCAGCATTTT. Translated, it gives CASRESGNQPQHF.

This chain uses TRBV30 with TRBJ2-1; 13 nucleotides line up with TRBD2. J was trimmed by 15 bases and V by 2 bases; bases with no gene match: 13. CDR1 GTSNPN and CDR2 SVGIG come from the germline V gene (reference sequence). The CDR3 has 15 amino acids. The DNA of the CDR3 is TGTGCCTGGAGTCCTTTAGGGACTAGCGGGGATGTGGGGTTCTTC. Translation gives CAWSPLGTSGDVGFF.

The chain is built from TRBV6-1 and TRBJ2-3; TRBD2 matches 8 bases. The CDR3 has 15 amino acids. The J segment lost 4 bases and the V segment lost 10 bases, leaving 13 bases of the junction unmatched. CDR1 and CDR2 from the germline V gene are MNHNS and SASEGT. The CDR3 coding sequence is TGTGCCATACTCAGAAGCGGGGGAGGGGCAGATACGCAGTATTTT. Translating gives CAILRSGGGADTQYF.

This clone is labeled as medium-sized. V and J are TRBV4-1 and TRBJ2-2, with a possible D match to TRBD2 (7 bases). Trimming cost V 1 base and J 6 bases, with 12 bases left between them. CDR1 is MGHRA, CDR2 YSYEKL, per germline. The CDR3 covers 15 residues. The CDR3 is CASSQVSGGPGELFF. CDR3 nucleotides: TGCGCCAGCAGCCAAGTTTCGGGGGGCCCCGGGGAGCTGTTTTTT.